This TCR beta chain was obtained from a study of PD-1 blockade in mismatch repair-deficient tumors (TCRdb year 2017). Study-wide context: Between late 2013 and 2016, the trial enrolled about 93 consecutive patients with around twelve mismatch repair-deficient cancer types, every one of whom had been previously treated and was progressing. Tumor-associated T cell clones in the peripheral blood of patients responding to PD-1 blockade were tracked using deep sequencing of TCR CDR3 regions.

The paper's findings and limits, for the study overall: Rapid expansion after pembrolizumab followed by contraction, generally before radiologic responses, was shown by tumor-resident clones, which were often undetectable in blood before treatment.

This clone appeared a single time. Its antigen is still unknown. No qualities accompany the bases; no much larger clone lies one base away. The library was made by the immunoSEQ multiplex PCR assay. This is the immuneACCESS table as TCRdb keeps it, with only in-frame sequences that have V and J called. A part of the clones is gone; compared with another copy, unresolved V genes explain less than half, and the rest is unexplained. The sample table contains about 63,000 clones; only one count was recorded for around 88% of them. The top ten clonotypes cover 14% of the sample. Mismatch repair deficiency in every enrolled patient was established by polymerase chain reaction or immunohistochemistry. TCR sequencing was performed for a few patients who responded to pembrolizumab therapy. The phase II trial prospectively tested pembrolizumab PD-1 blockade in advanced mismatch repair-deficient cancers regardless of tissue of origin. Peripheral blood T cell samples were gathered serially, both before PD-1 blockade started and at multiple time points afterward. Blood sampling time points were reported as weeks after the first dose of pembrolizumab.

This clonotype was obtained from an adult with mismatch repair-deficient cancer. The specimen was peripheral blood, collected 52 weeks after starting pembrolizumab.

The DNA is as follows: TGTGCCTGGAGCCACCCAGGGCGGGCGAAGACCCAGTACTTC. Translated, it gives CAWSHPGRAKTQYF. The sequence links TRBV30 to TRBJ2-5; the D gene is possibly TRBD1 or TRBD2, with 5 bases matching each. According to the germline V gene (reference sequence), CDR1 reads GTSNPN and CDR2 reads SVGIG. V is reduced by 3 bases and J by 6 bases, leaving a spacing of 17 bases between them. Inclusive of the bounding cysteine and phenylalanine, the CDR3 is 14 residues long. The CDR3 DNA has 42 bases and is translated from base 1.